A single sample gave rise to the 31 T cell receptor beta chains below, sequenced in a study of cytomegalovirus exposure and HLA in healthy donors. It was with 60 Vbeta and 13 Jbeta primers that the PCR ran. Data came from immunoSEQ multiplex PCR; TCRdb stores just in-frame clones and leaves some out. The repertoire includes approximately 100,000 clones, less than 70% of them detected once, and about 5% sits in the top ten. Sequencing was carried out using PBMCs. The source of these receptors is a woman between 65 and 79 years old in good health and CMV-seropositive.

This chain connects TRBV2 to TRBJ2-3, with no clear D. CDR3 length: 15 residues. Trimming took 5 bases from V and 0 from J, leaving 12 bases between them. CDR1 is SNHLY, CDR2 FYNNEI, per germline. The CDR3 reads CASSISRTSTDTQYF. The CDR3 nucleotides are TGTGCCAGCAGTATTAGCAGAACTAGCACAGATACGCAGTATTTT.

V is TRBV29-1 and J is TRBJ2-2; 8 bases line up with TRBD1. The CDR3 totals 15 residues. V gave up 6 bases and J gave up 4 bases; unmatched junction bases: 10. CDR1 and CDR2 from the germline V gene are SQVTM and ANQGSEA. CDR3 sequence: CSVGYEGQVTGELFF. As DNA, the CDR3 is TGCAGCGTCGGGTACGAGGGACAGGTCACCGGGGAGCTGTTTTTT.

This chain links TRBV5-1 with TRBJ1-3; perhaps TRBD1 as D (6 bases). From germline, CDR1 is SGHRS and CDR2 YFSETQ. There are 13 residues in the CDR3. Trimming pared 4 bases from V and 8 bases from J, leaving 13 bases between. The CDR3 DNA reads as TGCGCCAGCAGCATAACAGGGTATGACACCATATATTTT. Protein: CASSITGYDTIYF.

The V gene is TRBV2, the J gene TRBJ1-5, with D unresolved. Germline V gene sequence: CDR1 SNHLY, CDR2 FYNNEI. Between the trimmed V and J ends, which lost 1 base and 0 bases, there was a span of 10 bases. The CDR3 covers 16 residues. CDR3 sequence (DNA): TGTGCCAGCAGTGAAGATCAGTACTATAGCAATCAGCCCCAGCATTTT. Its translation: CASSEDQYYSNQPQHF.

This clone has a single count. This sequence joins TRBV12-2 and TRBJ1-5; the table's D call TRBD1 went unverified against the DNA. TRBV12-2 corresponds to a pseudogene. This CDR3 comprises 19 residues. The DNA of the CDR3 is TGTGCAAGTCGCCCCAGTCCTTCCATCCGGGACAGGAGCAATCAGCCCCAGCATTTT. Translating gives CASRPSPSIRDRSNQPQHF.

V usage is TRBV5-1 and J usage is TRBJ1-2, with 11 bases aligning to TRBD1. Germline V gives CDR1 SGHRS, CDR2 YFSETQ. Losses at the gene ends were 4 bases for V and 6 bases for J; bases not matched to a gene: 5. This CDR3 has 14 amino acids. DNA of the CDR3: TGCGCCAGCAGCGTGGACAGGGGGCTCCATGGCTACACCTTC. It is translated as CASSVDRGLHGYTF.

J is TRBJ1-5 and V is TRBV7-2; D remains ambiguous. This CDR3 spans 15 amino acids. The germline CDR1 and CDR2 sequences are SGHTA and FQGNSA. The V end was cut by 1 base, the J end by 7 bases, with 14 bases between. CDR3 sequence reads: CASSLGPAGGQPQHF. CDR3 DNA: TGTGCCAGCAGCTTAGGCCCGGCGGGTGGACAGCCCCAGCATTTT.

This clone came up once. CDR3 nucleotide sequence: TGTGCCAGCACCCCGACAGGGATTACCTACGAGCAGTACTTC. It translates to CASTPTGITYEQYF. This chain uses TRBV27 with TRBJ2-7; 7 bases align to TRBD1. The CDR3 is 14 amino acids. The germline V gene has CDR1 MNHEY and CDR2 SMNVEV (reference sequence). Trimming at V came to 7 bases and at J to 2 bases, leaving 8 bases not matched to a gene.

This clone was found a few times. V gene TRBV19 combines with J gene TRBJ1-5, with TRBD1 identical over 9 bases. Trimming at V came to 4 bases and at J to 5 bases, leaving 12 bases not matched to a gene. The CDR3 is 17 amino acids. Germline V gives CDR1 LNHDA, CDR2 SQIVND (reference sequence). Written as DNA, the CDR3 is TGTGCCAGTAGTACTTATCTACCGGGACAGGGCGATCAGCCCCAGCATTTT. Translated, it gives CASSTYLPGQGDQPQHF.

The chain recombines TRBV6-6 with TRBJ1-6, with D maybe TRBD1 (5 bases). This CDR3 is built from 16 residues. CDR1 and CDR2 (germline): MNHNY, SVGAGI (reference sequence). V was clipped by 3 bases and J by 3 bases, with 12 bases between them. Here the CDR3 DNA reads TGTGCCAGCAGTTATGAAACAGGAGACTATAATTCACCCCTCCACTTT. It yields the protein CASSYETGDYNSPLHF.

The gene calls are TRBV5-4 and TRBJ2-2, with D perhaps matching TRBD1 (5 bases). This CDR3 region has 15 residues. Between the trimmed V and J ends, which lost 5 bases and 6 bases, there was a span of 17 bases. Per the germline V gene, CDR1 is SGHNT and CDR2 is YYREEE (reference sequence). The CDR3 is CASRFGPVQAGELFF. DNA for the CDR3: TGTGCCAGCAGGTTCGGACCGGTACAGGCCGGGGAGCTGTTTTTT.

This rearrangement joins TRBV5-1 to TRBJ1-4, with 12 bases matching TRBD1. The germline V gene encodes CDR1 SGHRS and CDR2 YFSETQ. J lost 7 bases, V lost 4 bases, and 5 bases had no gene match. The CDR3 runs to 15 residues. CDR3 in amino acids: CASSRDRGRGEKLFF. In nucleotides, the CDR3 is TGCGCCAGCAGCCGGGACAGGGGGCGCGGTGAAAAACTGTTTTTT.

The chain employs TRBV2 and TRBJ2-1; a weak D match, TRBD2 (5 bases). The CDR3 is made up of 12 amino acids. V was trimmed by 6 bases and J by 8 bases, leaving 11 bases between them. The germline gives CDR1 SNHLY, CDR2 FYNNEI. CDR3 nucleotides: TGTGCCAGCAGAAGGATGAGGGATGAGCAGTTCTTC. Its translation is CASRRMRDEQFF.

The V gene is TRBV10-3, the J gene TRBJ1-2; D unresolved. V shed 3 bases and J shed 8 bases, with 16 bases lying between them. This CDR3 has 14 residues. Germline V lookup: CDR1 ENHRY, CDR2 SYGVKD. CDR3 sequence reads: CAISEGEFVRGYTF. The CDR3 DNA sequence: TGTGCCATCAGTGAAGGAGAGTTCGTGAGAGGCTACACCTTC.

This clone has just a few counts. This chain joins TRBV6-1 and TRBJ1-5, with D unresolved. The V and J ends lost 4 bases and 0 bases respectively, with 10 bases between them. Germline CDR1 is MNHNS and CDR2 is SASEGT. CDR3 size: 15 residues. CDR3 DNA sequence: TGTGCCAGCAGTGTTGGCATCCTTAGCAATCAGCCCCAGCATTTT. The encoded protein is CASSVGILSNQPQHF.

In this sample, this clone turned up a few times. The J gene is TRBJ2-5, the V gene TRBV11-2; 9 bases line up with TRBD2. V dropped 5 bases and J dropped 4; count of bases not matched to a gene: 14. The CDR3 totals 17 residues. Germline-derived CDR1 and CDR2 are SGHAT and FQNNGV. The CDR3 loop reads CASSRRGGSSVGETQYF. The CDR3 DNA reads TGTGCCAGCAGCCGGCGGGGGGGCTCTTCCGTCGGAGAGACCCAGTACTTC.

This chain joins TRBV30 and TRBJ2-5; TRBD1 might be the D (5 bases). The CDR3 is made up of 13 amino acids. Trimming took 1 base from V and 5 from J, leaving 11 bases between them. The germline CDR1 and CDR2 sequences are GTSNPN and SVGIG (reference sequence). The DNA for the CDR3 is TGTGCCTGGAGTGGACAAGGGGTGGAGACCCAGTACTTC. This encodes CAWSGQGVETQYF. Together with reference TRBV30 and TRBJ2-5, the CDR3 gives the full variable domain: SQTIHQWPATLVQPVGSPLSLECTVEGTSNPNLYWYRQAAGRGLQLLFYSVGIGQISSEVPQNLSASRPQDRQFILSSKKLLLSDSGFYLCAWSGQGVETQYFGPGTRLLVL.

This clone came up once. The chain carries TRBV6-5 and TRBJ1-1; no clear D. Trimming took off 5 bases at V and 1 base at J, with 5 bases between the two ends. The CDR3 totals 12 residues. Germline CDR1 and CDR2: MNHEY and SVGAGI. CDR3 bases: TGTGCCAGCAGTCAACAGAACACTGAAGCTTTCTTT. Translation: CASSQQNTEAFF.

The chain carries TRBV6-6 and TRBJ1-5; TRBD1 matches at 7 bases. Trimming removed 5 bases from V and 2 bases from J; junction bases left unmatched: 6. The CDR3 consists of 15 residues. Germline V lookup: CDR1 MNHNY, CDR2 SVGAGI (reference sequence). The CDR3 sequence: CASSQLGQGNQPQHF. The CDR3 region has the DNA TGTGCCAGCAGTCAACTAGGACAGGGCAATCAGCCCCAGCATTTT.

The CDR3, as DNA: TGTGCCATCAGTGAGCCGATTGGACTAGCGGGGGGAGATACGCAGTATTTT. Amino acids: CAISEPIGLAGGDTQYF. The chain recombines TRBV10-3 with TRBJ2-3; 14 positions match TRBD2. CDR1 and CDR2 from the germline V gene are ENHRY and SYGVKD. V gave up 2 bases and J gave up 5 bases; unmatched junction bases: 6. There are 17 residues in the CDR3.

Regarding this clone: The junction and the germline gene differ at one end; a read error may be behind it. J is TRBJ1-3 and V is TRBV2, with D perhaps TRBD1 (5 bases). The germline gives CDR1 SNHLY, CDR2 FYNNEI. This CDR3 contains 15 residues. In nucleotides, the CDR3 is TGTGCCAGCAGTGAAAGGGCAGGGTCTGAAAACACCATATATTTT. It yields the protein CASSERAGSENTIYF.

This clone was recorded once. CDR3 bases: TGCGCCAGCAGCCCGACGGACGGGGTGAACACTGAAGCTTTCTTT. Protein sequence: CASSPTDGVNTEAFF. The chain is built from TRBV5-1 and TRBJ1-1; D not resolved. V lost 4 bases to trimming and J lost 0 bases, with 13 bases between them. Germline CDR1 SGHRS, CDR2 YFSETQ. The CDR3 has 15 amino acids.

CDR3 in DNA: TGTGCCAGCAGCTTAGTGACAGAAGAGACCCAGTACTTC. Protein sequence: CASSLVTEETQYF. V gene TRBV7-2 combines with J gene TRBJ2-5; D perhaps matches TRBD1 (5 bases). This CDR3 contains 13 residues. Germline CDR1 is SGHTA and CDR2 is FQGNSA. V was pared by 1 base and J by 3 bases, with 6 bases between. The full variable domain, in which reference TRBV7-2 and TRBJ2-5 provide the parts outside the CDR3, is GAGVSQSPSNKVTEKGKDVELRCDPISGHTALYWYRQSLGQGLEFLIYFQGNSAPDKSGLPSDRFSAERTGGSVSTLTIQRTQQEDSAVYLCASSLVTEETQYFGPGTRLLVL.

The chain joins TRBV27 to TRBJ1-2; 7 positions match TRBD1. This CDR3 is 14 amino acids long. Trimming took 4 bases from V and 3 from J; bases not matched to a gene: 5. The germline gives CDR1 MNHEY, CDR2 SMNVEV (reference sequence). The CDR3 DNA is TGTGCCAGCAGTTCAGCCGGGACAGACTATGGCTACACCTTC. As protein: CASSSAGTDYGYTF.

The chain recombines TRBV5-1 with TRBJ2-5; 7 bases map to TRBD1. Judging by the DNA end, TRBJ2-7 fits better; the J call may be wrong. The CDR3 length is 14 residues. Germline CDR1 and CDR2: SGHRS and YFSETQ. CDR3 loop: CASSWDRPSYEQYF. CDR3 sequence (DNA): TGCGCCAGCAGCTGGGACAGACCTTCCTACGAGCAGTACTTC.

This chain connects TRBV30 to TRBJ2-1, with D unclear. With 5 bases removed from V and 9 bases from J, the gap between germline ends came to 17 bases. This CDR3 region has 13 residues. Germline assignment: CDR1 GTSNPN and CDR2 SVGIG (reference sequence). The CDR3 region has the DNA TGTGCCTGGTCTAGTACTTCCATCTCTGAGCAGTTCTTC. Translating gives CAWSSTSISEQFF. The whole variable domain, filled in from reference TRBV30 and TRBJ2-1, reads SQTIHQWPATLVQPVGSPLSLECTVEGTSNPNLYWYRQAAGRGLQLLFYSVGIGQISSEVPQNLSASRPQDRQFILSSKKLLLSDSGFYLCAWSSTSISEQFFGPGTRLTVL.

CDR3 DNA sequence: TGCAGCGTAGCGTCGGGGGGGAGTTCACCCCTCCACTTT. Protein sequence: CSVASGGSSPLHF. This chain joins TRBV29-1 and TRBJ1-6; weak D call: TRBD1 (5 bases). Germline assignment: CDR1 SQVTM and CDR2 ANQGSEA. This CDR3 spans 13 amino acids. Deletions cut 6 bases from V and 9 bases from J, with 15 bases between.

The chain is built from TRBV29-1 and TRBJ1-2; D is ambiguous. CDR1 SQVTM and CDR2 ANQGSEA come from the germline V gene. The V end was cut by 3 bases, the J end by 7 bases, with 15 bases between. The CDR3 has 13 amino acids. The CDR3 nucleotides are TGCAGCGTTGACCCGACCCGGGGTTTTGGCTACACCTTC. This translates into CSVDPTRGFGYTF.

This clone came up once. Other DNA sequences in the sample encode the same CDR3. The chain links TRBV6-6 to TRBJ2-7; D might be TRBD2 (5 bases). This CDR3 has 14 residues. With 0 bases removed from V and 0 bases from J, the gap between germline ends came to 6 bases. Per germline, CDR1 MNHNY and CDR2 SVGAGI (reference sequence). CDR3 in DNA: TGTGCCAGCAGTTACTCGGGAGACTCCTACGAGCAGTACTTC. As protein: CASSYSGDSYEQYF.

This clone is a singleton in its sample. The CDR3, as DNA: TGTGCCAGCAGCGTATCCGGGACAGGGGCTTACAATGAGCAGTTCTTC. Protein sequence: CASSVSGTGAYNEQFF. The rearrangement joins TRBV9 to TRBJ2-1; TRBD1 aligns across 10 bases. J lost 4 bases, V lost 1 base, and 5 bases had no gene match. Germline CDR1 SGDLS, CDR2 YYNGEE. The CDR3 spans 16 residues.

The rearrangement links TRBV6-5 to TRBJ1-1; D ambiguous. The CDR3 covers 14 residues. V gave up 2 bases and J gave up 2 bases, with 9 bases separating them. Looked up from germline, CDR1 is MNHEY and CDR2 is SVGAGI. CDR3 protein: CASSYGTGNTEAFF. The CDR3 nucleotides are TGTGCCAGCAGTTACGGTACGGGAAACACTGAAGCTTTCTTT.